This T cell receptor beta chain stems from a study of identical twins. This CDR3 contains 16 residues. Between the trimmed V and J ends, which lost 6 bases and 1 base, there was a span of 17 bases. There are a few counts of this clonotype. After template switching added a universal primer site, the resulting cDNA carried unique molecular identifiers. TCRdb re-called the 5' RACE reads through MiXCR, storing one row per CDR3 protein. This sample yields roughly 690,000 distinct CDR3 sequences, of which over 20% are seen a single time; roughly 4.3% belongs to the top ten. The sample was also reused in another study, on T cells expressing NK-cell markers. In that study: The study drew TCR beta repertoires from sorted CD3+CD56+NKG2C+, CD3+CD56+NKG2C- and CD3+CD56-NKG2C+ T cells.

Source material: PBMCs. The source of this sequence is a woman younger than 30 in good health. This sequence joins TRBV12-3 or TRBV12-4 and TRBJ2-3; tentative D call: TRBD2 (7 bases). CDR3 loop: CASSTGGTYRTDTQYF. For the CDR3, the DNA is TGTGCCAGCAGCACGGGGGGCACCTATCGCACAGATACGCAGTATTTT.